A single T cell receptor beta chain is shown here with its context. The CDR3 extends over 12 amino acids. Germline assignment: CDR1 MNHEY and CDR2 SVGAGI. V trimming: 8 bases; J trimming: 9 bases; junction bases outside the gene matches: 8. The data were taken from a study of T cell changes during pregnancy in multiple sclerosis. Data came from immunoSEQ multiplex PCR; TCRdb stores just in-frame clones and leaves some out. This table has around 60,000 clones, 80% to 95% appearing once. The chain joins TRBV6-5 to TRBJ2-3; TRBD1 aligns across 7 bases. This specimen consisted of peripheral blood, obtained in the third trimester of pregnancy. The receptor was derived from a female donor in good health, enrolled as a control in a pregnancy study. DNA of the CDR3: TGTGCCAGCCGAGGGACAGACCCCACGCAGTATTTT. It codes for CASRGTDPTQYF.